What follows describes a single TCR beta chain. Its antigen is still unknown. The data belong to a study of cytomegalovirus exposure and HLA in healthy donors. Study results and caveats: Specific recognition of CMV antigens was confirmed in vitro for a few chains (all CMV-associated).

Looked up from germline, CDR1 is SGHRS and CDR2 is YFSETQ. The CDR3 is 15 amino acids. The J segment lost 3 bases and the V segment lost 4 bases, leaving 6 bases of the junction unmatched. 13 Jbeta primers and 60 Vbeta primers were used for the PCR. Clones were sequenced by immunoSEQ multiplex PCR, and TCRdb holds only the in-frame ones, with some missing. The sample contains just under 150,000 clones, roughly 80% of which appear only once. The receptor was isolated from a woman under 40 in good health and CMV-seronegative. The chain links TRBV5-1 to TRBJ2-7, with TRBD2 identical over 11 bases. The sample taken for sequencing was PBMCs. The CDR3 DNA follows: TGCGCCAGCAGCGTGGGGGGGACTAGCGGCTACGAGCAGTACTTC. This translates into CASSVGGTSGYEQYF.